The present T cell receptor beta chain was sequenced within a study of T cell changes during pregnancy in multiple sclerosis. Assay: immunoSEQ multiplex PCR; the TCRdb copy retains only in-frame clones and omits some. The table shows 72,000 or so clones, with 85% to 95% occurring only once. This CDR3 spans 14 amino acids. V lost 6 bases and J 0 bases, leaving 10 bases between the germline ends. Germline V gene sequence: CDR1 MNHEY, CDR2 SMNVEV (reference sequence). The source of this sequence is a female donor with multiple sclerosis, enrolled in a pregnancy study. The sequenced sample was peripheral blood, obtained in the second trimester of pregnancy. The J gene is TRBJ2-3, the V gene TRBV27; a weak D match, TRBD1 (6 bases). In nucleotides, the CDR3 is TGTGCCAGCAGAACAGGGTCTAGCACAGATACGCAGTATTTT. Translated, it gives CASRTGSSTDTQYF.